This TCR beta chain was recorded in a study of CD8 T cells in Susac syndrome. When the RNA was reverse transcribed, random hexamers were used with an input of about 0.5 to 1 ug. TCRdb fed the immunoSEQ multiplex PCR reads into MiXCR, producing one record per CDR3 protein. The sample has about 300,000 distinct CDR3 sequences, about 91% seen once; the top ten hold under 0.2%. CD8+ and CD4+ T cells taken from blood had their TCR beta sequenced. CDR1 is MNHEY and CDR2 is SVGEGT in the germline V gene. This CDR3 has 12 residues. Trimming pared 2 bases from V and 2 bases from J, leaving 4 bases between. The clonotype originates from a human donor with multiple sclerosis. The specimen was CD8+ T cells from PBMCs. This rearrangement joins TRBV6-2 or TRBV6-3 to TRBJ2-7; no firm D call. CDR3 amino acids: CASSYRAYEQYF. The CDR3, as DNA: TGTGCCAGCAGTTACCGGGCCTACGAGCAGTACTTC.